This is a list of T cell receptor beta chains from one sample in a study of T cells in Graves' hyperthyroidism and ophthalmopathy. TCRdb redid the calling of the multiplex PCR reads with MiXCR, one entry per CDR3 protein. The sample records approximately 620,000 distinct CDR3 sequences, 14% being singletons. The specimen was blood. The receptors shown here come from a woman aged 25 to 39 with Graves' hyperthyroidism that later progressed to Graves' ophthalmopathy. The CDR3 runs from the conserved cysteine through the conserved F or W. Fields, in order: clone size, J gene, D gene, V gene, CDR3 protein, CDR3 DNA. A D gene is named only where the DNA matches it firmly. Size is stated for part of the rows, as once, few or many counts, or as a class when the clone is expanded.

clone_size: .; j_call: TRBJ1-3; d_call: .; v_call: TRBV11-2; cdr3_aa: CASSLTLGRVILSGNTIYF; cdr3_nt: TGTGCCAGCAGCTTGACCCTCGGGAGAGTTATCCTCTCTGGAAACACCATATATTTT
clone_size: .; j_call: TRBJ2-3; d_call: .; v_call: TRBV2; cdr3_aa: CASIRLGGTDTQYF; cdr3_nt: TGTGCCAGCATCCGACTGGGGGGCACAGATACGCAGTATTTT
clone_size: .; j_call: TRBJ1-2; d_call: .; v_call: TRBV7-9; cdr3_aa: CASSSQDRYTF; cdr3_nt: TGTGCCAGCAGCTCACAGGACCGCTACACCTTC
clone_size: .; j_call: TRBJ2-1; d_call: .; v_call: TRBV10-1; cdr3_aa: CASSEGGDAYEQFF; cdr3_nt: TGCGCCAGCAGTGAGGGCGGGGATGCCTACGAGCAGTTCTTC
clone_size: many; j_call: TRBJ1-2; d_call: .; v_call: TRBV12-3/TRBV12-4; cdr3_aa: CASSRGGGGSHYGYTF; cdr3_nt: TGTGCCAGCAGTCGGGGTGGGGGGGGCAGTCACTATGGCTACACCTTC
clone_size: many; j_call: TRBJ1-1; d_call: .; v_call: TRBV7-9; cdr3_aa: CASSLTSTEAFF; cdr3_nt: TGTGCCAGCAGCCTAACTAGCACTGAAGCTTTCTTT
clone_size: many; j_call: TRBJ1-2; d_call: .; v_call: TRBV19; cdr3_aa: CASSVRGRDYGYTF; cdr3_nt: TGTGCCAGTAGTGTTCGGGGACGCGACTATGGCTACACCTTC
clone_size: many; j_call: TRBJ1-2; d_call: .; v_call: TRBV28; cdr3_aa: CASTLAGNYGYTF; cdr3_nt: TGTGCCAGCACACTAGCGGGGAACTATGGCTACACCTTC
clone_size: .; j_call: TRBJ1-6; d_call: .; v_call: TRBV3-1; cdr3_aa: CASSQLSYNSPLHF; cdr3_nt: TGTGCCAGCAGCCAGCTCTCCTATAATTCACCCCTCCACTTT
clone_size: many; j_call: TRBJ2-7; d_call: TRBD2; v_call: TRBV5-1; cdr3_aa: CASSLPLQSGNSYEQYF; cdr3_nt: TGCGCCAGCAGCTTGCCACTACAAAGCGGGAACTCCTACGAGCAGTACTTC
clone_size: few; j_call: TRBJ2-5; d_call: .; v_call: TRBV7-3; cdr3_aa: CASSLTGRGSGTPMNQETQYF; cdr3_nt: TGTGCCAGCAGCTTAACCGGCCGGGGAAGCGGGACACCCATGAATCAAGAGACCCAGTACTTC
clone_size: many; j_call: TRBJ1-1; d_call: .; v_call: TRBV27; cdr3_aa: CASSPGGYQMNTEAFF; cdr3_nt: TGTGCCAGCAGTCCCGGGGGCTACCAAATGAACACTGAAGCTTTCTTT
clone_size: .; j_call: TRBJ2-2; d_call: .; v_call: TRBV10-3; cdr3_aa: CAISESSLGVRGTGELFF; cdr3_nt: TGTGCCATCAGTGAGTCGTCTTTGGGAGTCCGGGGCACCGGGGAGCTGTTTTTT
clone_size: many; j_call: TRBJ1-1; d_call: .; v_call: TRBV11-3; cdr3_aa: CASSPPDSMNTEAFF; cdr3_nt: TGTGCCAGCAGCCCTCCTGACAGCATGAACACTGAAGCTTTCTTT
clone_size: many; j_call: TRBJ1-2; d_call: .; v_call: TRBV28; cdr3_aa: CASSLDSGQVYGYTF; cdr3_nt: TGTGCCAGCAGTTTAGATTCGGGGCAGGTCTATGGCTACACCTTC
clone_size: many; j_call: TRBJ2-1; d_call: TRBD2; v_call: TRBV20-1; cdr3_aa: CSAPQWGSGRPNEQFF; cdr3_nt: TGCAGTGCTCCCCAGTGGGGTAGCGGGAGGCCCAATGAGCAGTTCTTC
clone_size: many; j_call: TRBJ2-1; d_call: TRBD1; v_call: TRBV3-1; cdr3_aa: CASSQDGAGQGYNEQFF; cdr3_nt: TGTGCCAGCAGCCAAGACGGAGCGGGACAGGGCTACAATGAGCAGTTCTTC
clone_size: .; j_call: TRBJ2-7; d_call: TRBD1; v_call: TRBV2; cdr3_aa: CASITGQGVNEQYF; cdr3_nt: TGTGCCAGCATTACCGGACAGGGGGTCAACGAGCAGTACTTC
clone_size: many; j_call: TRBJ2-2; d_call: .; v_call: TRBV24-1; cdr3_aa: CATSGIGQGTTGELFF; cdr3_nt: TGTGCCACCAGTGGGATCGGCCAGGGCACAACCGGGGAGCTGTTTTTT
clone_size: many; j_call: TRBJ1-1; d_call: .; v_call: TRBV5-1; cdr3_aa: CASTGPQGAEAFF; cdr3_nt: TGCGCCAGCACCGGACCCCAGGGCGCTGAAGCTTTCTTT
clone_size: many; j_call: TRBJ2-7; d_call: TRBD1; v_call: TRBV12-3/TRBV12-4; cdr3_aa: CASSLGTGEIYEQYF; cdr3_nt: TGTGCCAGCAGTTTAGGTACAGGGGAAATCTACGAGCAGTACTTC
clone_size: many; j_call: TRBJ2-5; d_call: .; v_call: TRBV6-2/TRBV6-3; cdr3_aa: CASSYTEMWTIRGETQYF; cdr3_nt: TGTGCCAGCAGTTACACCGAAATGTGGACTATCCGAGGGGAGACCCAGTACTTC
clone_size: many; j_call: TRBJ2-5; d_call: TRBD2; v_call: TRBV30; cdr3_aa: CAWGVGAGGPRETQYF; cdr3_nt: TGTGCCTGGGGAGTGGGAGCGGGAGGGCCTAGGGAGACCCAGTACTTC
clone_size: many; j_call: TRBJ2-7; d_call: .; v_call: TRBV28; cdr3_aa: CASSFPHSPATEQYF; cdr3_nt: TGTGCCAGCAGTTTCCCTCATTCCCCCGCGACAGAGCAGTACTTC
clone_size: many; j_call: TRBJ2-2; d_call: TRBD2; v_call: TRBV2; cdr3_aa: CASSLIAGANTGELFF; cdr3_nt: TGTGCCAGCAGTCTCATAGCGGGAGCGAACACCGGGGAGCTGTTTTTT
clone_size: many; j_call: TRBJ2-1; d_call: .; v_call: TRBV10-3; cdr3_aa: CAISEGGNEQFF; cdr3_nt: TGTGCCATCAGTGAAGGGGGGAATGAGCAGTTCTTC
clone_size: many; j_call: TRBJ2-3; d_call: TRBD2; v_call: TRBV13; cdr3_aa: CASSFRAGDLGTDTQYF; cdr3_nt: TGTGCCAGCAGCTTCCGGGCGGGAGATCTTGGCACAGATACGCAGTATTTT
clone_size: many; j_call: TRBJ2-3; d_call: .; v_call: TRBV20-1; cdr3_aa: CSAAPSSPSTDTQYF; cdr3_nt: TGCAGTGCAGCCCCCAGCAGCCCTAGCACAGATACGCAGTATTTT
clone_size: .; j_call: TRBJ2-1; d_call: .; v_call: TRBV14; cdr3_aa: CASSQVGGGGLFQFF; cdr3_nt: TGTGCCAGCAGCCAAGTGGGGGGTGGCGGGCTATTTCAGTTCTTC